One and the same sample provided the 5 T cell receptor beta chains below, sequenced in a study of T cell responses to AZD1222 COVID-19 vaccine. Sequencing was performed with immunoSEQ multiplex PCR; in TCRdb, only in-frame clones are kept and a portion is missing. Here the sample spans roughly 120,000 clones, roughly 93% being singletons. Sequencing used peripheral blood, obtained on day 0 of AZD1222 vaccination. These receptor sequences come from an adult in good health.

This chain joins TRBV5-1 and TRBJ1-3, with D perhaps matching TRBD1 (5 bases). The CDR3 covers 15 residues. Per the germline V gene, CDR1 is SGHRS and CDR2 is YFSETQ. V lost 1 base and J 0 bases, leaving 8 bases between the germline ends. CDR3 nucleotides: TGCGCCAGCAGCTTGCCCAGGGACTCTGGAAACACCATATATTTT. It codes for CASSLPRDSGNTIYF.

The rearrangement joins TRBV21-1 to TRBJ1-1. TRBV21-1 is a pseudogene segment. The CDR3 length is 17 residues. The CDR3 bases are TGTGCCAGCAGCAAAGGTGCAGCGGCGGCCAGGAACACTGAAGCTTTCTTT. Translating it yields CASSKGAAAARNTEAFF.

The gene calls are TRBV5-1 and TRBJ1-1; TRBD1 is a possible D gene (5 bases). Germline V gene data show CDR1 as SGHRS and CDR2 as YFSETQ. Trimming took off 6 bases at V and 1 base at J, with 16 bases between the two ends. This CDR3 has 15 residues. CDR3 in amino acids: CASTPGGSGNTEAFF. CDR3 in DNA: TGCGCCAGCACCCCTGGGGGGTCCGGGAACACTGAAGCTTTCTTT. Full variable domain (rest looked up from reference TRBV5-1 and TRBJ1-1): KAGVTQTPRYLIKTRGQQVTLSCSPISGHRSVSWYQQTPGQGLQFLFEYFSETQRNKGNFPGRFSGRQFSNSRSEMNVSTLELGDSALYLCASTPGGSGNTEAFFGQGTRLTVV.

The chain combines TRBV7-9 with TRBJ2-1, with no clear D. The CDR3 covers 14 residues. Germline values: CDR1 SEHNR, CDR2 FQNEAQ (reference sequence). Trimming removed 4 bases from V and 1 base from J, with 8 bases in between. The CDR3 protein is CASSSPESYNEQFF. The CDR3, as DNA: TGTGCCAGCAGCTCCCCAGAATCCTACAATGAGCAGTTCTTC.

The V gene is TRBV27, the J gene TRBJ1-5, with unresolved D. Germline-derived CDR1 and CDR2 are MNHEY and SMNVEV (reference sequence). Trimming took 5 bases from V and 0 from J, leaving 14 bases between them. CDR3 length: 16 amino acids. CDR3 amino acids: CASSPSRAFSNQPQHF. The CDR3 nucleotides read TGTGCCAGCAGTCCTTCAAGAGCCTTTAGCAATCAGCCCCAGCATTTT.